What follows describes a single TCR beta chain. Its matching antigen is unknown. This sample is drawn from a study of cytomegalovirus exposure and HLA in healthy donors. Overall study results and limits: Rarity marked most TCR sequences, yet some public TCRs occurred in many donors. For presence/absence analyses, sequencing depth was assumed to be roughly uniform across donors. Previous analysis showed most TCR beta V segments were productive about 87% or about 30% of the time. Further analysis was carried out later, and it showed several of the most significant clusters appearing linked to common viral pathogens.

With 60 Vbeta and 13 Jbeta primers, the PCR was carried out. TCRdb's table, derived via immunoSEQ multiplex PCR, lists solely in-frame clones and lacks some. Of about 38,000 clones listed, roughly three quarters are singletons. The receptor comes from a man younger than 40 in good health and CMV-seronegative. The source material was PBMCs.

The CDR3 DNA reads as TGCGCCAGCAGCCGTTACAGCGGGAGGCCCTACGAGCAGTACTTC. Protein: CASSRYSGRPYEQYF. This chain links TRBV5-1 with TRBJ2-7; 9 nucleotides agree with TRBD2. Germline V gives CDR1 SGHRS, CDR2 YFSETQ. J was trimmed by 2 bases and V by 4 bases; bases with no gene match: 7. This CDR3 comprises 15 residues. Using reference TRBV5-1 and TRBJ2-7 for the parts outside the CDR3, the full variable domain is KAGVTQTPRYLIKTRGQQVTLSCSPISGHRSVSWYQQTPGQGLQFLFEYFSETQRNKGNFPGRFSGRQFSNSRSEMNVSTLELGDSALYLCASSRYSGRPYEQYFGPGTRLTVT.